Each of the 15 T cell receptor beta chains below was sequenced from the same sample in a study of cytomegalovirus exposure and HLA in healthy donors. The study ran its PCR with 60 Vbeta and 13 Jbeta primers. TCRdb's table, derived via immunoSEQ multiplex PCR, lists solely in-frame clones and lacks some. This table holds 150,000 to 160,000 clones, over 70% found once. The material sequenced was PBMCs. These receptors originate from a man younger than 45 in good health and CMV-seronegative.

This clone turned up a few times. This chain joins TRBV18 and TRBJ2-1; possible D gene TRBD1, 5 bases. The CDR3 extends over 14 amino acids. Germline values: CDR1 KGHSH, CDR2 LQKENI. Trimming cost V 3 bases and J 4 bases, with 10 bases left between them. The CDR3 DNA reads TGTGCCAGCTCACCCCCCAGGGCTTACAATGAGCAGTTCTTC. It encodes CASSPPRAYNEQFF.

This clone was seen a handful of times. The V call is TRBV4-3, the J call TRBJ1-2; no definite D call. This CDR3 comprises 13 residues. The V end lost 0 bases, the J end lost 7 bases, and 9 bases lay between the germline ends. CDR1 is LGHNA, CDR2 YSLEER, per germline. The CDR3 here is CASSQDRLAGYTF. CDR3 sequence (DNA): TGCGCCAGCAGCCAAGACAGATTGGCTGGCTACACCTTC.

CDR3 in DNA: TGTGCCAGCAGCTTGGGAACTCACGAGCAGTACTTC. The encoded protein is CASSLGTHEQYF. This chain links TRBV5-6 with TRBJ2-7, with D unclear. The V gene's germline CDR1 is SGHDT and CDR2 YYEEEE. The CDR3 totals 12 residues. Trimming shortened V by 0 bases and J by 5 bases, and 6 bases separated the two germline ends.

The chain uses TRBV6-8 and TRBJ2-7; 10 bases map to TRBD1. Per the germline V gene, CDR1 is MNHGY and CDR2 is SAAAGT. V was pared by 5 bases and J by 9 bases, with 10 bases of the junction left unmatched. The CDR3 has 14 amino acids. The CDR3 nucleotides read TGTGCCAGCAGTAAGACAGGGGGCGAGATGACGCAGTACTTC. Its protein is CASSKTGGEMTQYF.

The chain combines TRBV19 with TRBJ1-1; D unclear. Per the germline V gene, CDR1 is LNHDA and CDR2 is SQIVND (reference sequence). The CDR3 length is 13 residues. V lost 1 base, J lost 4 bases, and 7 bases lay in between. CDR3 sequence: CASSIAFGTEAFF. The CDR3 region has the DNA TGTGCCAGTAGTATAGCCTTCGGCACTGAAGCTTTCTTT. The entire variable domain, with the rest obtained from reference TRBV19 and TRBJ1-1, is as follows: DGGITQSPKYLFRKEGQNVTLSCEQNLNHDAMYWYRQDPGQGLRLIYYSQIVNDFQKGDIAEGYSVSREKKESFPLTVTSAQKNPTAFYLCASSIAFGTEAFFGQGTRLTVV.

The V gene is TRBV6-1, the J gene TRBJ1-1; perhaps TRBD1 as D (5 bases). The V end was cut by 2 bases, the J end by 1 base, with 8 bases between. The CDR3 has 14 residues. Germline loops: CDR1 MNHNS, CDR2 SASEGT. CDR3 in amino acids: CASSEWGTNTEAFF. In DNA, the CDR3 is TGTGCCAGCAGTGAATGGGGCACGAACACTGAAGCTTTCTTT.

CDR3 region: CASSYSNLAHYEQYF. CDR3 bases: TGTGCCAGCAGTTACTCGAACCTAGCGCACTACGAGCAGTACTTC. V usage is TRBV6-5 and J usage is TRBJ2-7; maybe TRBD2 (6 bases). Germline V gene data show CDR1 as MNHEY and CDR2 as SVGAGI. The CDR3 spans 15 residues. The ends were cut back, 0 bases at V and 3 bases at J, with 12 bases in the middle.

This clone has a handful of counts. The chain links TRBV9 to TRBJ2-5; D might be TRBD2 (5 bases). The CDR3 spans 19 residues. Germline V CDR1 and CDR2: SGDLS, YYNGEE. V shed 3 bases and J shed 1 base, with 25 bases lying between them. The CDR3 bases are TGTGCCAGCAGCGGCCCGTCTCGGACTCGCAAGACCCTCCAAGAGACCCAGTACTTC. It yields the protein CASSGPSRTRKTLQETQYF.

The chain joins TRBV5-1 to TRBJ2-2; 8 bases line up with TRBD2. Germline CDR1 reads SGHRS; CDR2 reads YFSETQ. The length of the CDR3 is 16 residues. Trimming cost V 2 bases and J 1 base; bases outside gene matches: 4. CDR3 protein: CASSLGTSRNTGELFF. The CDR3 region has the DNA TGCGCCAGCAGCTTAGGGACTAGTCGGAACACCGGGGAGCTGTTTTTT.

The CDR3 DNA reads as TGCGCCAGCAGCCAAGATGCTGGCGGTCCCAGCTCCTACGAGCAGTACTTC. Its protein product is CASSQDAGGPSSYEQYF. The chain combines TRBV4-3 with TRBJ2-7; no clear D. The CDR3 runs 17 residues. Germline assignment: CDR1 LGHNA and CDR2 YSLEER. V dropped 0 bases and J dropped 0 bases, with 15 bases sitting between them.

J is TRBJ1-6 and V is TRBV5-5, with 9 positions matching TRBD1. Germline trimming cut 0 bases from V and 9 bases from J; bases unmatched to any gene: 10. CDR1 and CDR2 (germline): SGHKS, YYEKEE (reference sequence). This CDR3 is 17 amino acids long. CDR3 sequence (DNA): TGTGCCAGCAGCTTGGTACCTGAAGGGACAGGGTTTTCACCCCTCCACTTT. Its translation is CASSLVPEGTGFSPLHF.

This rearrangement joins TRBV5-1 to TRBJ2-3; TRBD2 matches at 11 bases. V dropped 4 bases and J dropped 1; count of bases not matched to a gene: 8. The germline V gene encodes CDR1 SGHRS and CDR2 YFSETQ. CDR3 length: 17 residues. This chain's CDR3 is CASSGASGGLGTDTQYF. In DNA, the CDR3 is TGCGCCAGCAGCGGGGCTAGCGGGGGGCTTGGCACAGATACGCAGTATTTT.

The CDR3 DNA is TGCGCCAGCAGCCAAGATCAAGGGAGCGGACAGCCCCAGCATTTT. Translating gives CASSQDQGSGQPQHF. The V and J genes are TRBV4-3 and TRBJ1-5; no clear D. Germline loops: CDR1 LGHNA, CDR2 YSLEER. With 0 bases removed from V and 7 bases from J, the gap between germline ends came to 13 bases. The CDR3 contains 15 residues.

The V call is TRBV11-2, the J call TRBJ2-7; tentative D call: TRBD2 (5 bases). Trimming removed 5 bases from V and 6 bases from J, with 5 bases in between. CDR3 size: 10 residues. Germline V gene lookup returns CDR1 SGHAT and CDR2 FQNNGV. DNA of the CDR3: TGTGCCAGCAGCGCGGGCGAGCAGTACTTC. Translation: CASSAGEQYF.

The chain is built from TRBV5-5 and TRBJ1-1, with 9 bases that match TRBD1. V was pared by 4 bases and J by 1 base, with 5 bases of the junction left unmatched. Germline lookup yields CDR1 SGHKS and CDR2 YYEKEE (reference sequence). CDR3 length equals 15 residues. The CDR3 region has the DNA TGTGCCAGCAGCATCACAGGGGGCGGGAACACTGAAGCTTTCTTT. Protein product: CASSITGGGNTEAFF.